The 22 T cell receptor beta chains reported below all come from one sample, sequenced in a study of cytomegalovirus exposure and HLA in healthy donors. 13 Jbeta primers and 60 Vbeta primers were used for the PCR. Clones were read by immunoSEQ multiplex PCR, and TCRdb kept only the in-frame ones, dropping some. Of 150,000 to 200,000 clones listed, around two thirds are singletons. The specimen was PBMCs. The receptors shown here come from a man in his fifties in good health and CMV-seronegative.

J is TRBJ1-6 and V is TRBV9; D is unclear. Germline CDR1 reads SGDLS; CDR2 reads YYNGEE. The CDR3 is 17 amino acids. Trimming took 0 bases from V and 6 from J, leaving 16 bases between them. This chain's CDR3 is CASSVEIALAPNSPLHF. The CDR3 region has the DNA TGTGCCAGCAGCGTAGAAATAGCCCTCGCCCCTAATTCACCCCTCCACTTT.

The CDR3 loop is CASRSPGSFYGYTF. CDR3 sequence (DNA): TGTGCCAGCAGATCCCCGGGGTCCTTTTATGGCTACACCTTC. This chain uses TRBV27 with TRBJ1-2; no firm D call. There are 14 residues in the CDR3. Germline loops: CDR1 MNHEY, CDR2 SMNVEV (reference sequence). V lost 6 bases and J 5 bases, leaving 16 bases between the germline ends.

Ten or more counts support this clone. The CDR3 DNA reads as TGTGCCAGCAGTTTTCGCCTAGAAACAGATACGCAGTATTTT. It encodes CASSFRLETDTQYF. The chain carries TRBV27 and TRBJ2-3; D is unclear. The CDR3 contains 14 residues. V lost 3 bases to trimming and J lost 3 bases, with 10 bases between them. CDR1 and CDR2 (germline): MNHEY, SMNVEV (reference sequence).

The chain is built from TRBV4-2 and TRBJ1-4; a possible D gene is TRBD1 (5 bases). CDR1 is LGHNA and CDR2 is YNFKEQ in the germline V gene. The V end was cut by 4 bases, the J end by 4 bases, with 13 bases between. This CDR3 has 15 residues. In DNA, the CDR3 is TGTGCCAGCAGCCCTAGAACAGGAGATAATGAAAAACTGTTTTTT. Translating gives CASSPRTGDNEKLFF.

The V call is TRBV5-1, the J call TRBJ1-2; no clear D. The CDR3 has 15 amino acids. V dropped 0 bases and J dropped 3 bases, with 12 bases sitting between them. CDR1 is SGHRS, CDR2 YFSETQ, per germline. CDR3 DNA sequence: TGCGCCAGCAGCTTGGGTTCCGGGAATGACTATGGCTACACCTTC. Its translation is CASSLGSGNDYGYTF.

V and J are TRBV4-2 and TRBJ1-1; a weak D match, TRBD1 (6 bases). The ends were cut back, 4 bases at V and 0 bases at J, with 15 bases in the middle. The germline V gene encodes CDR1 LGHNA and CDR2 YNFKEQ. CDR3 length: 16 amino acids. The CDR3: CASSPFGGGMNTEAFF. CDR3 coding DNA: TGTGCCAGCAGCCCCTTTGGCGGGGGCATGAACACTGAAGCTTTCTTT.

The genes are TRBV7-2 and TRBJ2-7, with D unclear. Per the germline V gene, CDR1 is SGHTA and CDR2 is FQGNSA. V lost 1 base, J lost 4 bases, and 5 bases lay in between. CDR3 length: 12 amino acids. Here the CDR3 reads CASSLDWYEQYF. The CDR3 region has the DNA TGTGCCAGCAGCTTAGACTGGTACGAGCAGTACTTC.

The V call is TRBV10-2, the J call TRBJ2-7; 14 bases align to TRBD2. This CDR3 region has 18 residues. J was trimmed by 4 bases and V by 3 bases; bases with no gene match: 11. The germline V gene has CDR1 WSHSY and CDR2 SAAADI. CDR3 bases: TGCGCCAGCAGTGAACCCGGGACTAGCGGGGGTGTTCGGTACGAGCAGTACTTC. It is translated as CASSEPGTSGGVRYEQYF.

V usage is TRBV10-3 and J usage is TRBJ1-1; TRBD1 is a possible D gene (6 bases). Trimming left V 6 bases short and J 1 base short, with 12 bases between. This CDR3 comprises 14 residues. Germline loops: CDR1 ENHRY, CDR2 SYGVKD. The CDR3, as DNA: TGTGCCATCAGCGCAGGGGCATGGAACACTGAAGCTTTCTTT. This sequence encodes CAISAGAWNTEAFF.

This chain uses TRBV15 with TRBJ1-2; D may be TRBD1 (6 bases). Trimming cost V 0 bases and J 2 bases, with 16 bases left between them. Germline V gives CDR1 LNHNV, CDR2 YYDKDF (reference sequence). This CDR3 has 17 amino acids. CDR3 DNA sequence: TGTGCCACCAGCAGAGATTTAAGGGCAGGGGCCAACTATGGCTACACCTTC. Translation: CATSRDLRAGANYGYTF.

This clone showed up just once. V is TRBV13 and J is TRBJ2-5; D possibly corresponds to TRBD2 (5 bases). The CDR3 is made up of 14 amino acids. With 4 bases removed from V and 7 bases from J, the gap between germline ends came to 16 bases. Germline V gene data show CDR1 as PRHDT and CDR2 as FYEKMQ (reference sequence). CDR3 loop: CASSWRAALGTQYF. The DNA for the CDR3 is TGTGCCAGCAGCTGGCGGGCGGCCCTAGGGACCCAGTACTTC.

This sequence joins TRBV6-6 and TRBJ1-2; 7 nucleotides line up with TRBD1. CDR1 and CDR2 (germline): MNHNY, SVGAGI (reference sequence). The CDR3 length is 14 residues. Losses at the gene ends were 2 bases for V and 4 bases for J; bases not matched to a gene: 4. CDR3 nucleotide sequence: TGTGCCAGCAGTTACGGGGACAGATCCTATGGCTACACCTTC. It codes for CASSYGDRSYGYTF.

The V call is TRBV4-3, the J call TRBJ2-2; D is unresolved. Germline V gene sequence: CDR1 LGHNA, CDR2 YSLEER. The CDR3 length is 15 residues. The V gene lost 2 bases and the J gene lost 2 bases, with 9 bases spanning the gap. CDR3 in DNA: TGCGCCAGCAGCCAATATGGCAGAAACACCGGGGAGCTGTTTTTT. It codes for CASSQYGRNTGELFF.

The V and J genes are TRBV7-2 and TRBJ2-7; the match to TRBD2 covers 11 bases. Germline lookup yields CDR1 SGHTA and CDR2 FQGNSA. The J segment lost 6 bases and the V segment lost 1 base, leaving 2 bases of the junction unmatched. This CDR3 comprises 14 residues. CDR3 DNA sequence: TGTGCCAGCAGCTTAGGACTAGCGGGGAGCGAGCAGTACTTC. It specifies CASSLGLAGSEQYF.

The chain couples TRBV4-1 to TRBJ2-1; D is possibly TRBD2 (5 bases). This CDR3 is built from 18 residues. Germline V gives CDR1 MGHRA, CDR2 YSYEKL. Trimming left V 0 bases short and J 0 bases short, with 15 bases between. The CDR3 sequence: CASSQDGLDVLSYNEQFF. As DNA, the CDR3 is TGCGCCAGCAGCCAAGATGGACTTGACGTTCTCTCCTACAATGAGCAGTTCTTC.

V usage is TRBV28 and J usage is TRBJ1-5; D is unresolved. This CDR3 is 13 amino acids long. Germline values: CDR1 MDHEN, CDR2 SYDVKM. Deletions cut 10 bases from V and 2 bases from J, with 12 bases between. The CDR3 bases are TGTGCCAACGGGAATTTGGGCAATCAGCCCCAGCATTTT. Translation: CANGNLGNQPQHF.

The rearrangement links TRBV28 to TRBJ1-2; D is perhaps TRBD1 (6 bases). This CDR3 region has 14 residues. From germline, CDR1 is MDHEN and CDR2 SYDVKM. With 3 bases removed from V and 4 bases from J, the gap between germline ends came to 12 bases. Here the CDR3 reads CASSLYREGYGYTF. DNA for the CDR3: TGTGCCAGCAGTTTGTACAGGGAAGGCTATGGCTACACCTTC.

CDR3 bases: TGTGCCAGCAGAGACAGGGGGAACACCGGGGAGCTGTTTTTT. Its translation is CASRDRGNTGELFF. The chain uses TRBV28 and TRBJ2-2, with 8 nucleotides matching TRBD1. V dropped 6 bases and J dropped 1; count of bases not matched to a gene: 1. Germline CDR1 reads MDHEN; CDR2 reads SYDVKM. CDR3 length: 14 residues.

The chain couples TRBV19 to TRBJ1-5; a weak D match, TRBD1 (5 bases). V dropped 6 bases and J dropped 5 bases, with 20 bases sitting between them. Germline loops: CDR1 LNHDA, CDR2 SQIVND (reference sequence). CDR3 length equals 16 residues. This CDR3 is CASRMGGQKNDQPQHF. The CDR3 DNA reads TGTGCCAGTAGGATGGGGGGTCAGAAAAATGATCAGCCCCAGCATTTT.

A remark on this clone: Other DNA sequences of this sample code for an identical CDR3. The rearrangement joins TRBV5-1 to TRBJ2-7; 10 bases are a match to TRBD1. V lost 4 bases, J lost 2 bases, and 3 bases stayed unmatched. The V gene's germline CDR1 is SGHRS and CDR2 YFSETQ. CDR3 length: 14 amino acids. The CDR3 loop is CASSPGQGAYEQYF. CDR3 sequence (DNA): TGCGCCAGCAGCCCCGGACAGGGGGCCTACGAGCAGTACTTC.

This rearrangement joins TRBV5-8 to TRBJ1-2, with TRBD1 as a possible D gene (5 bases). The CDR3 consists of 13 residues. V lost 1 base, J lost 4 bases, and 8 bases lay in between. Per the germline V gene, CDR1 is SGHTS and CDR2 is YDEGEE. CDR3 bases: TGTGCCAGCAGCTTGAGGGGTCCCTATGGCTACACCTTC. It specifies CASSLRGPYGYTF. The full variable domain, completed using reference TRBV5-8 and TRBJ1-2, is EAGVTQSPTHLIKTRGQQATLRCSPISGHTSVYWYQQALGLGLQFLLWYDEGEERNRGNFPPRFSGRQFPNYSSELNVNALELEDSALYLCASSLRGPYGYTFGSGTRLTVV.

Here the CDR3 DNA reads TGTGCCAGCAGCGCTGACAGGGGGTACAGCTATGGCTACACCTTC. It encodes CASSADRGYSYGYTF. The chain recombines TRBV7-8 with TRBJ1-2; 9 positions match TRBD1. Trimming took 5 bases from V and 4 from J; bases not matched to a gene: 8. CDR1 is SGHVS and CDR2 is FQNEAQ in the germline V gene. This CDR3 comprises 15 residues.